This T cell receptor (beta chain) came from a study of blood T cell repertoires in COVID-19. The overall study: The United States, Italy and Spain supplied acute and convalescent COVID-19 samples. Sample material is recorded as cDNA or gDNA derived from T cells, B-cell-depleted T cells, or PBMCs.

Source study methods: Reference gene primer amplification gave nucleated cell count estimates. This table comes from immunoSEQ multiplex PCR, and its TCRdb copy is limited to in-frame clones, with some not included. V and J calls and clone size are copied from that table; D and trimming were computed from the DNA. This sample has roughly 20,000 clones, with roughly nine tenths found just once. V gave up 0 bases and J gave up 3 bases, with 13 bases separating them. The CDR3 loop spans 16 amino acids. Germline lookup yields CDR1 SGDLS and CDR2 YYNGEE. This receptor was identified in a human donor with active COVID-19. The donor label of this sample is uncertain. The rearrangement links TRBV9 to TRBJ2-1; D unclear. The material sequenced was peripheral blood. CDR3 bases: TGTGCCAGCAGCGTAGAGATCAGCGTCTACTACAATGAGCAGTTCTTC. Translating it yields CASSVEISVYYNEQFF.